Listed below are T cell receptor beta chains from one sample, sequenced in a study of beta chain features in type 1 diabetes. Using immunoSEQ multiplex PCR, the repertoire was profiled, and TCRdb retains in-frame clones only, with some absent. The table has 130,000 to 150,000 clones, about 13% seen once. Source material: central memory CD4+ T cells from blood. These TCRs come from a man between 18 and 29 years old with type 1 diabetes. CDR3s leave out the opening cysteine and the closing phenylalanine or tryptophan. Each record gives: V gene, clone size, CDR3 protein. A row's size may be missing; if present it is once, few, many or a size class.

TRBV2	-	ASSTEGKNTGELF
TRBV6-5	-	ASSRRELEYYT
TRBV10-3	few	AIGETPSYEQY
TRBV4-2	-	ASSYGTSGGYEQY
TRBV28	few	ASGTYQGGTEAF
TRBV7-2	-	ASSRTGGAGTEAF
TRBV6-6	-	ASSSTGGNQPQH
TRBV11-2	-	ASSPAVDYGYT
TRBV7-9	few	ASTSANQPQH
TRBV7-2	many	ASSPELARQETQY
TRBV5-5	few	ASSITDTQY
TRBV7-2	few	ASSPFPVGSNQPQH
TRBV5-1	-	ASSLVQGQEF
TRBV7-2	few	ASSFYRDAF
TRBV25-1	few	ASSAQGAGNTEAF
TRBV7-9	-	ASSLQGLTGELF
TRBV30	-	AWSQTGYEQY
TRBV30	many	AWSVDINIEQY
TRBV19	few	ASSSALDGYEQY
TRBV2	once	ASSEQGENNQPQH
TRBV7-2	few	ASSPPWGDNSPLH
TRBV30	-	AWSVRKASGELF
TRBV18	few	ASSPVSEAKNIQY
TRBV7-9	few	ASSLGSGDGEQF
TRBV2	-	ASSEIAGESRETQY
TRBV21-1	few	ASSKDRFRGILTNTEAF
TRBV19	many	ASSITRGDIQY
TRBV19	few	ASTPTSGAQETQY
TRBV28	few	ASSLWDRGRGETQY
TRBV28	-	ASRTGENQPQH
TRBV9	-	ASSVLGQGNEKLF
TRBV7-9	-	ASGPQGDTEAF
TRBV5-1	-	ASSWGSTDTQY
TRBV29-1	-	SVFTRDRWTAYGYT
TRBV6-5	-	ASRSSSEAQY
TRBV14	few	ASRAQRGSQAF
TRBV7-8	-	ASSLVGGTEAYNEQF
TRBV5-5	few	ASSISTVDEAF
TRBV10-1	-	ASSESWTGQETQY
TRBV7-3	few	ASSPRQGGNTEAF
TRBV29-1	-	SVADRGKEKLF
TRBV9	few	ASSVSPGQGHNEQF
TRBV9	-	ASSSGGGNQPQH
TRBV2	few	ASRAQTGSGTDTQY
TRBV10-3	-	AISDPAGSGPLH
TRBV30	many	ACGTEKLF
TRBV5-1	few	ASSLALRGASETQY
TRBV14	few	ASSQVTGDTNEQF
TRBV28	-	ASTRANSPLH
TRBV9	-	ASSVGRGSNEQF
TRBV7-3	few	ASSLPLKGGELF
TRBV5-1	-	ASTGGNTEAF
TRBV29-1	many	SVGTGERSYT
TRBV11-3	few	ASSFLAQDTQY
TRBV14	-	ASRPTGGNYGYT